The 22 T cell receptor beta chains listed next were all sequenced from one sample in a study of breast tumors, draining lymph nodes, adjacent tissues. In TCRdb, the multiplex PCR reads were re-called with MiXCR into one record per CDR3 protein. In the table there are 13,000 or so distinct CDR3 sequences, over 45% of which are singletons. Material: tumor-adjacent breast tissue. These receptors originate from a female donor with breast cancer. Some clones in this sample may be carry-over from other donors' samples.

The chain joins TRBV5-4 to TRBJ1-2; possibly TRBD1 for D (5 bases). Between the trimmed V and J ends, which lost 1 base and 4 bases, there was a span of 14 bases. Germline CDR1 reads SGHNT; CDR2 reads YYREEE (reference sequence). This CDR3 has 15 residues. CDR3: CASSLRGRASYGYTF. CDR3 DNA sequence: TGTGCCAGCAGCTTGCGTGGCAGGGCCTCCTATGGCTACACCTTC.

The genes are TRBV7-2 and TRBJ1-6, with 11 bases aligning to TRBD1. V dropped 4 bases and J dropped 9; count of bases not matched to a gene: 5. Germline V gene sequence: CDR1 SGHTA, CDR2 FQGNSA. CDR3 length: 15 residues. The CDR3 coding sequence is TGTGCCAGCAGCTCAGGACAGGGGGCTAGTTCACCCCTCCACTTT. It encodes CASSSGQGASSPLHF. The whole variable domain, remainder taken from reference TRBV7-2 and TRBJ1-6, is GAGVSQSPSNKVTEKGKDVELRCDPISGHTALYWYRQSLGQGLEFLIYFQGNSAPDKSGLPSDRFSAERTGGSVSTLTIQRTQQEDSAVYLCASSSGQGASSPLHFGNGTRLTVT.

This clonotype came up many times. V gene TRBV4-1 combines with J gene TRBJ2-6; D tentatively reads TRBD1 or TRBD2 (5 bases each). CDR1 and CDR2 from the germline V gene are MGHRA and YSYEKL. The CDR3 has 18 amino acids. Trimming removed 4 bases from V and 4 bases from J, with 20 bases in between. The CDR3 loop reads CASSPNPPPGRGANVLTF. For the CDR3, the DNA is TGCGCCAGCAGCCCGAATCCCCCCCCGGGGCGCGGGGCCAACGTCCTGACTTTC.

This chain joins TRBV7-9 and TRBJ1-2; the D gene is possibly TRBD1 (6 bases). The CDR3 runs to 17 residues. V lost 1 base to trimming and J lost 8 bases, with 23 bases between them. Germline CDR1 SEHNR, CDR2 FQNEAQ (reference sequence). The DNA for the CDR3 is TGTGCCAGCAGCTTAGGCCCGGCGGGACAAAGGCAAGAAGGCTACACCTTC. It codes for CASSLGPAGQRQEGYTF.

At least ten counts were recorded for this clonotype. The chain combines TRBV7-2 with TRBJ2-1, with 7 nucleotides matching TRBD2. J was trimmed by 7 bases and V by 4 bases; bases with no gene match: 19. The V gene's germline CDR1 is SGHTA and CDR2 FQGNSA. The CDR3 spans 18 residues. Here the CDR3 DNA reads TGTGCCAGCAGCTCTCCTATAAGCGGGATCATACAGAGTAATGAGCAGTTCTTC. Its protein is CASSSPISGIIQSNEQFF.

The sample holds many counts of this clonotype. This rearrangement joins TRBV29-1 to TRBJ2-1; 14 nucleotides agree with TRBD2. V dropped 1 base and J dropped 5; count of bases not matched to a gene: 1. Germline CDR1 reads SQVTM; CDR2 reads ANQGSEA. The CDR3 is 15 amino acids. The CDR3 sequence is CSVEAGLAGDNEQFF. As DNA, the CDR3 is TGCAGCGTTGAAGCGGGACTAGCGGGAGACAATGAGCAGTTCTTC.

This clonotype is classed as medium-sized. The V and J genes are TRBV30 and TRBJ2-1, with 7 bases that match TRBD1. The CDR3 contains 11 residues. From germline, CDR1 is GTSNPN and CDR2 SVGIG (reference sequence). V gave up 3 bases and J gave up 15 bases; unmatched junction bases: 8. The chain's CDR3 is CAWRRSGGVFF. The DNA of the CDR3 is TGTGCCTGGAGAAGGTCAGGGGGAGTGTTCTTC. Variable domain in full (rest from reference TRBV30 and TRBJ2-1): SQTIHQWPATLVQPVGSPLSLECTVEGTSNPNLYWYRQAAGRGLQLLFYSVGIGQISSEVPQNLSASRPQDRQFILSSKKLLLSDSGFYLCAWRRSGGVFFGPGTRLTVL.

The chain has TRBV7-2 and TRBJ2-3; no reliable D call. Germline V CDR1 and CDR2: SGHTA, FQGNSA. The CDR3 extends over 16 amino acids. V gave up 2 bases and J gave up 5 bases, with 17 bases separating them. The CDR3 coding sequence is TGTGCCAGCAGCTTACAATGGAGCCGTATGGAAGATACGCAGTATTTT. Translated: CASSLQWSRMEDTQYF.

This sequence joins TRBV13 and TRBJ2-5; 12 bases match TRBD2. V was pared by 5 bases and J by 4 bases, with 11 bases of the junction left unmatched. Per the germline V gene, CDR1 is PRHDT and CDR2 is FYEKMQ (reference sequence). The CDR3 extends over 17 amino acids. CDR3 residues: CASSDRLAGGDRETQYF. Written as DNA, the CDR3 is TGTGCCAGCAGCGACCGGCTAGCGGGAGGGGATCGAGAGACCCAGTACTTC. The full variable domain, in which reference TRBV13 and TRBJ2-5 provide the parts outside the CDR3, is AAGVIQSPRHLIKEKRETATLKCYPIPRHDTVYWYQQGPGQDPQFLISFYEKMQSDKGSIPDRFSAQQFSDYHSELNMSSLELGDSALYFCASSDRLAGGDRETQYFGPGTRLLVL.

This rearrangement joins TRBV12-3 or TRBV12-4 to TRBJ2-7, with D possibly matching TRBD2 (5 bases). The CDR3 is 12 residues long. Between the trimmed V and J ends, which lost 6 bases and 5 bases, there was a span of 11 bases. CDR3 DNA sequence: TGTGCCAGCAGCGCCCGGGGAGACGAGCAGTACTTC. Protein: CASSARGDEQYF.

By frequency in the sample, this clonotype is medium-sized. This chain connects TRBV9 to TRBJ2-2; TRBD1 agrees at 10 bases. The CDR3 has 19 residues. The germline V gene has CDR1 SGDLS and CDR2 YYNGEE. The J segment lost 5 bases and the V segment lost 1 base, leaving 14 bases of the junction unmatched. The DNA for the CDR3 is TGTGCCAGCAGCGTAAACCGGGACAGGGGCGAGGGCGAGACCGGGGAGCTGTTTTTT. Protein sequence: CASSVNRDRGEGETGELFF.

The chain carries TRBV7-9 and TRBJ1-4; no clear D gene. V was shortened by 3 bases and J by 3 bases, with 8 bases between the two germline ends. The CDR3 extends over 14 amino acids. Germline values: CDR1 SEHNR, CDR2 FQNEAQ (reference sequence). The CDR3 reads CASSLGGSNEKLFF. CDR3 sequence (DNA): TGTGCCAGCAGCTTGGGCGGGTCTAATGAAAAACTGTTTTTT.

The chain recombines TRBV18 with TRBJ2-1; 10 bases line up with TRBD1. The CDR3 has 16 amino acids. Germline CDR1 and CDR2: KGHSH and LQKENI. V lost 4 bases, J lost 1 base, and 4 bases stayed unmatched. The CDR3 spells CASSQRQGASYNEQFF. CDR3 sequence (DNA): TGTGCCAGCTCACAGAGACAGGGGGCGTCCTACAATGAGCAGTTCTTC.

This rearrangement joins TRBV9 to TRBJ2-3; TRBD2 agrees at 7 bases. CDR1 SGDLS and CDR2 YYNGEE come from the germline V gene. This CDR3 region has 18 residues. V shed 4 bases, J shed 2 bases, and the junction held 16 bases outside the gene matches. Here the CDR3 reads CASSIPPGRLGTTDTQYF. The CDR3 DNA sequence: TGTGCCAGCAGCATCCCCCCCGGGAGGTTAGGCACCACAGATACGCAGTATTTT.

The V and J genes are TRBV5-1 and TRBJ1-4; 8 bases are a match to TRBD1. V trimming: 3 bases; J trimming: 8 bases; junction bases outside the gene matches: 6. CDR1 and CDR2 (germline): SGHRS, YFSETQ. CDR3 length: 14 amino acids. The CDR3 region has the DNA TGCGCCAGCAGCTGGACAGGGTCCTTAGAAAAACTGTTTTTT. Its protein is CASSWTGSLEKLFF. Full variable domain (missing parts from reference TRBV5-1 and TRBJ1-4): KAGVTQTPRYLIKTRGQQVTLSCSPISGHRSVSWYQQTPGQGLQFLFEYFSETQRNKGNFPGRFSGRQFSNSRSEMNVSTLELGDSALYLCASSWTGSLEKLFFGSGTQLSVL.

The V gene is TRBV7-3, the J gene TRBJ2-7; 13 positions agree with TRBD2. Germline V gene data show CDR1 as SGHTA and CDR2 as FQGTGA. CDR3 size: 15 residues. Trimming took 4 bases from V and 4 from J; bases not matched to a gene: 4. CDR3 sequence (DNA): TGTGCCAGCAGCTCCAAGACTAGCGGGAGGTACGAGCAGTACTTC. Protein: CASSSKTSGRYEQYF.

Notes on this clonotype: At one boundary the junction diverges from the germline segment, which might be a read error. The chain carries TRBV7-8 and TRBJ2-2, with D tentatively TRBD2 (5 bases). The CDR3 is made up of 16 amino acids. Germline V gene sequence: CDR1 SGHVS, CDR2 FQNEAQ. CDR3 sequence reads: CASSLGTAMNTGELFF. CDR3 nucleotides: TGTGCCAGCAGCTTAGGAACGGCCATGAACACCGGGGAACTGTTTTTT.

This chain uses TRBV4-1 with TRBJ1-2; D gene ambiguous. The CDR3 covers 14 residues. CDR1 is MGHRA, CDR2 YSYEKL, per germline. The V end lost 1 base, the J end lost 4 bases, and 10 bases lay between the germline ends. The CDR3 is CASSQVWRTYGYTF. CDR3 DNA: TGCGCCAGCAGCCAAGTATGGCGGACCTATGGCTACACCTTC.

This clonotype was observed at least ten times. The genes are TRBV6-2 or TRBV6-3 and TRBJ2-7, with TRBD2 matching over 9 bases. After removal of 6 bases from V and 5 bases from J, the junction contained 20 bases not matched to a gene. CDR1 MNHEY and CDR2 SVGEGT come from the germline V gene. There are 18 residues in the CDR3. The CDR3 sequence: CASSISGRATFWVNEQYF. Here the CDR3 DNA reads TGTGCCAGCAGCATTAGCGGGAGAGCCACATTTTGGGTCAACGAGCAGTACTTC.

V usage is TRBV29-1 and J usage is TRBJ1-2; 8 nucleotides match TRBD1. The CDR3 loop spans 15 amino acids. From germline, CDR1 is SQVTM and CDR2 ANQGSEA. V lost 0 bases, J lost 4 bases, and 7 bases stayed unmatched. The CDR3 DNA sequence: TGCAGCGTTGAAGATCTCGAGACAGGGGCCTATGGCTACACCTTC. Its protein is CSVEDLETGAYGYTF.

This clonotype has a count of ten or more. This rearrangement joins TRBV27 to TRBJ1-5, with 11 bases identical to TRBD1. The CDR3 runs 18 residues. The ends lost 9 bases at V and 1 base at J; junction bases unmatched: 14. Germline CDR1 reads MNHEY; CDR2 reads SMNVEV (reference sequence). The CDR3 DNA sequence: TGTGCCAGTCCGTGCCTGGGACAGGGGGTATGGAGCAATCAGCCCCAGCATTTT. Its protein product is CASPCLGQGVWSNQPQHF.

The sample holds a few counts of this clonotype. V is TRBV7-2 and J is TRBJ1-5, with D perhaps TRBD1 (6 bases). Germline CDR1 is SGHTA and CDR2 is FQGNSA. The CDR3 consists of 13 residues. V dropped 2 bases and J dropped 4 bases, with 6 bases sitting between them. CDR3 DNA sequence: TGTGCCAGCAGCTTAAGGGGGAATCAGCCCCAGCATTTT. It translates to CASSLRGNQPQHF.